The source of this T cell receptor (beta chain) is a study of T cell changes during pregnancy in multiple sclerosis. Method: immunoSEQ multiplex PCR; TCRdb's copy keeps in-frame clones and lacks some. This sample has tens of thousands of clones; approximately 88% occur once, and the top ten carry roughly 0.57%. This clonotype was sampled from a female donor with multiple sclerosis, enrolled in a pregnancy study. This specimen consisted of CD4+ T cells from peripheral blood mononuclear cells, obtained in the first trimester of pregnancy.

The CDR3 nucleotides read TGTGCCAGCAGCTTAGCGGACGTACAAGAGACCCAGTACTTC. Protein product: CASSLADVQETQYF. The J gene is TRBJ2-5, the V gene TRBV5-4; D possibly corresponds to TRBD2 (5 bases). V was trimmed by 2 bases and J by 2 bases, leaving 10 bases between them. The CDR3 contains 14 residues. Germline loops: CDR1 SGHNT, CDR2 YYREEE (reference sequence).